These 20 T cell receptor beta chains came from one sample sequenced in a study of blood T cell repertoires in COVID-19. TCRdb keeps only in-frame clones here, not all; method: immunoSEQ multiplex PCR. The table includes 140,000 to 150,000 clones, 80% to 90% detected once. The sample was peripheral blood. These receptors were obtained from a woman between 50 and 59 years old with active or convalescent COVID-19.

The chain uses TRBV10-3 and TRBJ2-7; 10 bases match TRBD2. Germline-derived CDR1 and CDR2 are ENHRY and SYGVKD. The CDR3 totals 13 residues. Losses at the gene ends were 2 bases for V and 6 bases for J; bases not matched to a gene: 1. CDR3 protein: CAISEGTSAEQYF. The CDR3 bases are TGTGCCATCAGTGAGGGGACTAGCGCCGAGCAGTACTTC.

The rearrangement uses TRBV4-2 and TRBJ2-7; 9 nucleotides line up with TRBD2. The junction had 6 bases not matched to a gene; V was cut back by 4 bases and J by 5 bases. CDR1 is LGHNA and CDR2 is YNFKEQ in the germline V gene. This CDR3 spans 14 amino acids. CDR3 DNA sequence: TGTGCCAGCAGCCGGGCGGGAGGGCCGGACGAGCAGTACTTC. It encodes CASSRAGGPDEQYF.

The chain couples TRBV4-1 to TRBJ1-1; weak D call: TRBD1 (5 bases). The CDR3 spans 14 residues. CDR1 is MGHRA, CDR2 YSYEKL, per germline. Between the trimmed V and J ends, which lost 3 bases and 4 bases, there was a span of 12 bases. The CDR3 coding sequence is TGCGCCAGCAGCCAGGTTATAGGGGCCACTGAAGCTTTCTTT. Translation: CASSQVIGATEAFF.

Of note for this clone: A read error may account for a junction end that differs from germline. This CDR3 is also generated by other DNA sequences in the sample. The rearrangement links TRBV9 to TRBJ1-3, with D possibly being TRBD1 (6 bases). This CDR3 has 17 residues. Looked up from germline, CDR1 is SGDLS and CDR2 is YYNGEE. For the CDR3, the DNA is TGTGCCAGCAGCGTCCTCGGGACATCTGACTCTGGAAATACCATATATTTT. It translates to CASSVLGTSDSGNTIYF.

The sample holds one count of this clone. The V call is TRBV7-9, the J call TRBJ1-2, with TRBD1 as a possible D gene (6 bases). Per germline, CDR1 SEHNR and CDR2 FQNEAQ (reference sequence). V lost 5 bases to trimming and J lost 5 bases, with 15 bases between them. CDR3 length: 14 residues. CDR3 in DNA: TGTGCCAGCAGCCCCCGGACAGACATTTATGGCTACACCTTC. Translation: CASSPRTDIYGYTF.

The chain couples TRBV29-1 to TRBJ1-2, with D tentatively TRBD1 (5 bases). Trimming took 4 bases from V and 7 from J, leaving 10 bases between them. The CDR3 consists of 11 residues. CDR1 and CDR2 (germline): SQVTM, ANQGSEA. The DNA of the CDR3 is TGCAGCGTTGCAGGGCTTTTTGGCTACACCTTC. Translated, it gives CSVAGLFGYTF. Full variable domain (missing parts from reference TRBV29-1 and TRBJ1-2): SAVISQKPSRDICQRGTSLTIQCQVDSQVTMMFWYRQQPGQSLTLIATANQGSEATYESGFVIDKFPISRPNLTFSTLTVSNMSPEDSSIYLCSVAGLFGYTFGSGTRLTVV.

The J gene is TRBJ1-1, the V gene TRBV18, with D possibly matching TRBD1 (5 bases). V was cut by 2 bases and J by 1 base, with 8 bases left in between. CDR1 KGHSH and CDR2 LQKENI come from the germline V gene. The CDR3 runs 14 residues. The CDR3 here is CASSPGAWNTEAFF. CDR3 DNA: TGTGCCAGCTCACCAGGGGCGTGGAACACTGAAGCTTTCTTT.

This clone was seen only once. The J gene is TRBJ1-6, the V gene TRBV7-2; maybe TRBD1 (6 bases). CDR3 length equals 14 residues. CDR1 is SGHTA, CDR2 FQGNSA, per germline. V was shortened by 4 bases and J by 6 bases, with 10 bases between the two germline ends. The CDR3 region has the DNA TGTGCCAGCAGCTCAGGGGCCCCTAATTCACCCCTCCACTTT. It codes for CASSSGAPNSPLHF. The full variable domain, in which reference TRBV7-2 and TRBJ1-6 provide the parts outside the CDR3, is GAGVSQSPSNKVTEKGKDVELRCDPISGHTALYWYRQSLGQGLEFLIYFQGNSAPDKSGLPSDRFSAERTGGSVSTLTIQRTQQEDSAVYLCASSSGAPNSPLHFGNGTRLTVT.

Here the CDR3 reads CAIRPGTGNQPQHF. For the CDR3, the DNA is TGTGCCATCAGACCCGGGACAGGCAATCAGCCCCAGCATTTT. This chain links TRBV10-3 with TRBJ1-5, with 7 bases aligning to TRBD1. CDR1 and CDR2 from the germline V gene are ENHRY and SYGVKD. V was pared by 6 bases and J by 2 bases, with 4 bases of the junction left unmatched. The length of the CDR3 is 14 residues.

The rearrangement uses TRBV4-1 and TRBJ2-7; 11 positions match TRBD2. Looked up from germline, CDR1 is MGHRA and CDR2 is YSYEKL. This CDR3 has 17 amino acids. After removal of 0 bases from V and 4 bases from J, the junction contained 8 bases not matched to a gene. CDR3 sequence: CASSQDSLAGGLYEQYF. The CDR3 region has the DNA TGCGCCAGCAGCCAAGACTCGCTAGCGGGGGGACTATACGAGCAGTACTTC.

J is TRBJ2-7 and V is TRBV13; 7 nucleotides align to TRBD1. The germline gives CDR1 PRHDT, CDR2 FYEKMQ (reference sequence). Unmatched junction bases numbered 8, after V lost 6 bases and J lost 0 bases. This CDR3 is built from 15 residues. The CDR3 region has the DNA TGTGCCAGCAGTTACAGGGGTAGGGGCTCCTACGAGCAGTACTTC. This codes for CASSYRGRGSYEQYF.

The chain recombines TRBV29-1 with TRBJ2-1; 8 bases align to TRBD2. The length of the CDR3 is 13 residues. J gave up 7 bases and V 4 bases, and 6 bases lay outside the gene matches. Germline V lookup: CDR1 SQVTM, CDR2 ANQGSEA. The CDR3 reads CSVASGGKNEQFF. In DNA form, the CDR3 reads TGCAGCGTTGCCAGCGGGGGTAAAAATGAGCAGTTCTTC.

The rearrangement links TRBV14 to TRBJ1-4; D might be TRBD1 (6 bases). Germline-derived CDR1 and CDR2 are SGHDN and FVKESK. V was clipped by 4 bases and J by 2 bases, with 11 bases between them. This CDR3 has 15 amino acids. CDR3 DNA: TGTGCCAGCAGCCCTAACAGGGAGACTAATGAAAAACTGTTTTTT. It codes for CASSPNRETNEKLFF.

CDR3 sequence (DNA): TGCGCCAGCAGCCGAGGGACAGGGATAACTTTCTTT. As protein: CASSRGTGITFF. This chain connects TRBV4-3 to TRBJ1-1, with 9 bases that match TRBD1. Germline-derived CDR1 and CDR2 are LGHNA and YSLEER. The CDR3 has 12 residues. V was pared by 4 bases and J by 12 bases, with 6 bases of the junction left unmatched.

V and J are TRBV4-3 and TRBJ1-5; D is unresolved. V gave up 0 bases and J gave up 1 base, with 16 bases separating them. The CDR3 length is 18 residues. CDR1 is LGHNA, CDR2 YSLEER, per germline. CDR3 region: CASSQDLPGVGSNQPQHF. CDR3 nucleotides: TGCGCCAGCAGCCAAGACCTGCCCGGGGTAGGGAGCAATCAGCCCCAGCATTTT.

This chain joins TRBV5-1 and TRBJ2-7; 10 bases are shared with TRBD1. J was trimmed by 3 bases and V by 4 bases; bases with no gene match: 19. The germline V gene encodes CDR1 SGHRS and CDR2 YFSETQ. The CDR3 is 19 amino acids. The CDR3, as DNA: TGCGCCAGCAGCGCCGGGACAGGGGATTTCGAATCCCCCAGCTACGAGCAGTACTTC. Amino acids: CASSAGTGDFESPSYEQYF.

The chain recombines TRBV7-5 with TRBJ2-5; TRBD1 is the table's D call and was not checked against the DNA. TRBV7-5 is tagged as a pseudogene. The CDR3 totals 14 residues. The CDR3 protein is CARSSTGVGETQYF. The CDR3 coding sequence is TGTGCCAGAAGCTCCACAGGGGTAGGGGAGACCCAGTACTTC.

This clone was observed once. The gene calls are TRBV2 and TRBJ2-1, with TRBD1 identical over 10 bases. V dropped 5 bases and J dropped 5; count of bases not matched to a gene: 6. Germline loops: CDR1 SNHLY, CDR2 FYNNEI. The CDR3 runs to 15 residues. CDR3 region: CASSPTGGGNNEQFF. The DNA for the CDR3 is TGTGCCAGCAGTCCGACAGGGGGCGGCAACAATGAGCAGTTCTTC.

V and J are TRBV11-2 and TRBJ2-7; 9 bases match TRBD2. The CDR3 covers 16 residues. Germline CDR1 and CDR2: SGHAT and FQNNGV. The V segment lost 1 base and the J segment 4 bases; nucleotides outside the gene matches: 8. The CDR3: CASSLVGLAGKYEQYF. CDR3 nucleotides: TGTGCCAGCAGCTTAGTAGGGCTAGCGGGGAAGTACGAGCAGTACTTC.

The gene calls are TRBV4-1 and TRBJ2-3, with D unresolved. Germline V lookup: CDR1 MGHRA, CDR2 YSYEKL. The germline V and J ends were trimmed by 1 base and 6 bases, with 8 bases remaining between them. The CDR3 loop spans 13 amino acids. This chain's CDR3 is CASSQVRGDTQYF. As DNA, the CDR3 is TGCGCCAGCAGCCAAGTTAGAGGCGATACGCAGTATTTT.